This T cell receptor (beta chain) was documented in a study of cytomegalovirus exposure and HLA in healthy donors. Study observations and caveats: More clonal expansion characterized HLA-associated TCR beta chains than equally common others in a later analysis.

PCR involved 60 Vbeta and 13 Jbeta primers. TCRdb's copy holds only in-frame clones and misses some; the assay was immunoSEQ multiplex PCR. This table has more than 90,000 clones, roughly 79% appearing once. V lost 3 bases to trimming and J lost 7 bases, with 8 bases between them. Germline CDR1 is SGHRS and CDR2 is YFSETQ. The CDR3 runs 12 residues. Remarks on this clone: Its antigen is unknown.

The source material was PBMCs. This clonotype was sampled from a woman in her 70s in good health and CMV-seropositive. J is TRBJ2-1 and V is TRBV5-1, with a weak D call TRBD1 (6 bases). CDR3 sequence: CASSSGQNEQFF. CDR3 DNA: TGCGCCAGCAGCTCCGGACAGAATGAGCAGTTCTTC.